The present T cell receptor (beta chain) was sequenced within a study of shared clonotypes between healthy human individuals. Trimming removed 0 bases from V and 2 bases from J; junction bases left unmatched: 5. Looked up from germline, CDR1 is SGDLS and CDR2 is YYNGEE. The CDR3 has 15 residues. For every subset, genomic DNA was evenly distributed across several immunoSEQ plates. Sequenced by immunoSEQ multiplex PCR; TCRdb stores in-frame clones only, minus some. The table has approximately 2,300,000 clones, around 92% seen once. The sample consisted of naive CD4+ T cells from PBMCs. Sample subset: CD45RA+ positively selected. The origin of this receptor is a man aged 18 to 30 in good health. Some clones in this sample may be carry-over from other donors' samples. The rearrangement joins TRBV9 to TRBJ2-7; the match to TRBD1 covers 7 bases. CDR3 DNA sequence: TGTGCCAGCAGCGTAGAGACAGGGAAAACCTACGAGCAGTACTTC. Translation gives CASSVETGKTYEQYF.